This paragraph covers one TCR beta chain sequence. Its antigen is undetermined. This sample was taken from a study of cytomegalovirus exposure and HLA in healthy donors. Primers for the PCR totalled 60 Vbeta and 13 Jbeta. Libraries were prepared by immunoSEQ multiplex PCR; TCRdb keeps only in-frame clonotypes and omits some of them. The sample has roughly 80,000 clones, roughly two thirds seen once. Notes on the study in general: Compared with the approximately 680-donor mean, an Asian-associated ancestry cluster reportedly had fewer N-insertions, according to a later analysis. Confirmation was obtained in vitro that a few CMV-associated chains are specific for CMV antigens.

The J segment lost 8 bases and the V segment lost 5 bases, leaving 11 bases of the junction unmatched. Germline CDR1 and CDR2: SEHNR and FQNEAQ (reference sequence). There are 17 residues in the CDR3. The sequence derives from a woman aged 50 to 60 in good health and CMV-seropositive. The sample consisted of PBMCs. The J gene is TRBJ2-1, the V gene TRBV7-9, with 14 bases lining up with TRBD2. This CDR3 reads CASSKGETSGGADEQFF. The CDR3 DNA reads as TGTGCCAGCAGCAAAGGGGAGACTAGCGGGGGGGCGGATGAGCAGTTCTTC. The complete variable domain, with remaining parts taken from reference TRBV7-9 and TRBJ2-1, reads DTGVSQNPRHKITKRGQNVTFRCDPISEHNRLYWYRQTLGQGPEFLTYFQNEAQLEKSRLLSDRFSAERPKGSFSTLEIQRTEQGDSAMYLCASSKGETSGGADEQFFGPGTRLTVL.